This entry lists 27 T cell receptor beta chains sequenced from one sample in a study of blood T cell repertoires in COVID-19. Sequencing used immunoSEQ multiplex PCR; TCRdb keeps in-frame clones, though not all of them. The sample lists about 210,000 clones, roughly 78% seen once, with 12% in the top ten. Sequencing used peripheral blood. These receptors were taken from a woman between 35 and 50 years old with acute or convalescent COVID-19.

Note on this clone: This same CDR3 is encoded by further DNA sequences in the sample. The rearrangement joins TRBV7-2 to TRBJ2-7, with TRBD2 as a possible D gene (5 bases). This CDR3 is 12 amino acids long. Germline lookup yields CDR1 SGHTA and CDR2 FQGNSA. Trimming removed 3 bases at V and 4 bases at J, with 7 bases between. The CDR3 coding sequence is TGTGCCAGCAGCTTCAGCGGTTACGAGCAGTACTTC. Its translation: CASSFSGYEQYF.

The chain is built from TRBV27 and TRBJ1-2, with D maybe TRBD1 (6 bases). Germline CDR1 and CDR2: MNHEY and SMNVEV (reference sequence). Trimming left V 3 bases short and J 3 bases short, with 11 bases between. The CDR3 is made up of 14 amino acids. CDR3 loop: CASSFQAGDYGYTF. Here the CDR3 DNA reads TGTGCCAGCAGTTTTCAGGCAGGGGACTATGGCTACACCTTC.

The chain couples TRBV2 to TRBJ2-7; TRBD1 matches at 9 bases. Per germline, CDR1 SNHLY and CDR2 FYNNEI. The CDR3 has 15 residues. Trimming at V came to 5 bases and at J to 2 bases, leaving 7 bases not matched to a gene. The CDR3 DNA reads as TGTGCCAGCAGTACCAGACAGGGGGACACCTACGAGCAGTACTTC. Amino acid sequence: CASSTRQGDTYEQYF.

This chain links TRBV20-1 with TRBJ2-3; perhaps TRBD1 as D (5 bases). Germline V CDR1 and CDR2: DFQATT, SNEGSKA (reference sequence). Trimming pared 3 bases from V and 2 bases from J, leaving 15 bases between. The CDR3 contains 15 residues. The CDR3 region is CSASGASIITDTQYF. The CDR3 nucleotides are TGCAGTGCTAGTGGGGCCTCTATAATCACAGATACGCAGTATTTT.

The V call is TRBV30, the J call TRBJ2-2; 8 nucleotides match TRBD2. The CDR3 runs 15 residues. With V trimmed by 5 bases and J by 3 bases, 8 bases remained unmatched. In germline, CDR1 is GTSNPN, CDR2 SVGIG (reference sequence). The CDR3: CAWVSGERDTGELFF. The CDR3 nucleotides are TGTGCCTGGGTTAGCGGGGAAAGAGACACCGGGGAGCTGTTTTTT. The full variable domain, its missing parts supplied by reference TRBV30 and TRBJ2-2, is SQTIHQWPATLVQPVGSPLSLECTVEGTSNPNLYWYRQAAGRGLQLLFYSVGIGQISSEVPQNLSASRPQDRQFILSSKKLLLSDSGFYLCAWVSGERDTGELFFGEGSRLTVL.

This clone has only one observation. This chain connects TRBV18 to TRBJ2-1; TRBD2 aligns across 10 bases. With V trimmed by 6 bases and J by 3 bases, 5 bases remained unmatched. Per the germline V gene, CDR1 is KGHSH and CDR2 is LQKENI. The CDR3 consists of 15 residues. The CDR3, as DNA: TGTGCCAGCTCCCCGCTAGCGGGGGACTACAATGAGCAGTTCTTC. It translates to CASSPLAGDYNEQFF.

The gene calls are TRBV5-1 and TRBJ2-2; a weak D match, TRBD2 (5 bases). V dropped 4 bases and J dropped 0 bases, with 10 bases sitting between them. Germline V gene sequence: CDR1 SGHRS, CDR2 YFSETQ. The CDR3 has 15 amino acids. Here the CDR3 reads CASSEGWANTGELFF. In nucleotides, the CDR3 is TGCGCCAGCAGCGAGGGCTGGGCGAACACCGGGGAGCTGTTTTTT. Combining the CDR3 with reference TRBV5-1 and TRBJ2-2 gives the whole variable domain KAGVTQTPRYLIKTRGQQVTLSCSPISGHRSVSWYQQTPGQGLQFLFEYFSETQRNKGNFPGRFSGRQFSNSRSEMNVSTLELGDSALYLCASSEGWANTGELFFGEGSRLTVL.

J is TRBJ2-5 and V is TRBV5-1; a possible D gene is TRBD1 (7 bases). The CDR3 has 14 residues. V lost 0 bases, J lost 5 bases, and 11 bases lay in between. Germline assignment: CDR1 SGHRS and CDR2 YFSETQ. The CDR3 reads CASSLVSGGETQYF. Here the CDR3 DNA reads TGCGCCAGCAGCTTGGTGTCAGGGGGGGAGACCCAGTACTTC.

This clone was picked up one time. The V call is TRBV4-3, the J call TRBJ2-1; 10 nucleotides agree with TRBD2. Germline-derived CDR1 and CDR2 are LGHNA and YSLEER. This CDR3 comprises 20 residues. Trimming cost V 1 base and J 8 bases; bases outside gene matches: 20. The DNA of the CDR3 is TGCGCCAGCAGCCAAGGGCCAGGCCAGGGGTCGCTAGCGGGAGTCGATGAGCAGTTCTTC. Residues: CASSQGPGQGSLAGVDEQFF.

The chain carries TRBV7-2 and TRBJ1-1; D gene unclear. Germline V gene data show CDR1 as SGHTA and CDR2 as FQGNSA. With 5 bases removed from V and 5 bases from J, the gap between germline ends came to 15 bases. This CDR3 has 14 residues. The DNA for the CDR3 is TGTGCCAGCAGCCTATCGATTGGGGAGACTGAAGCTTTCTTT. Amino acid sequence: CASSLSIGETEAFF.

The V call is TRBV6-2 or TRBV6-3, the J call TRBJ2-7; D may be TRBD2 (5 bases). The CDR3 is 14 amino acids. Germline V gene sequence: CDR1 MNHEY, CDR2 SVGEGT. V was pared by 4 bases and J by 3 bases, with 13 bases between. This chain's CDR3 is CASSLGGRVYEQYF. CDR3 in DNA: TGTGCCAGCAGTTTAGGAGGTCGTGTCTACGAGCAGTACTTC.

The chain uses TRBV7-2 and TRBJ2-3; maybe TRBD2 (6 bases). V shed 6 bases and J shed 0 bases, with 19 bases lying between them. Per the germline V gene, CDR1 is SGHTA and CDR2 is FQGNSA. This CDR3 contains 17 residues. CDR3 protein: CASSSQLFAGSTDTQYF. The CDR3 nucleotides read TGTGCCAGCAGTTCCCAACTCTTTGCGGGAAGCACAGATACGCAGTATTTT.

This chain connects TRBV11-3 to TRBJ1-5; no reliable D call. The CDR3 runs to 17 residues. The germline V and J ends were trimmed by 0 bases and 3 bases, with 15 bases remaining between them. From germline, CDR1 is SGHNT and CDR2 YENEEA. CDR3 nucleotide sequence: TGTGCCAGCAGCTTAGAGTTCCGCCCCAGATCCAATCAGCCCCAGCATTTT. Translating it yields CASSLEFRPRSNQPQHF.

The chain couples TRBV5-8 to TRBJ2-1; 10 nucleotides match TRBD1. From germline, CDR1 is SGHTS and CDR2 YDEGEE. The CDR3 has 15 amino acids. With V trimmed by 3 bases and J by 5 bases, 5 bases remained unmatched. The CDR3 sequence is CASSSGTGVDNEQFF. CDR3 in DNA: TGTGCCAGCAGCTCGGGGACAGGGGTGGACAATGAGCAGTTCTTC.

Remarks on this clone: Additional DNA sequences in this sample encode the identical CDR3. J is TRBJ2-7 and V is TRBV3-1 (or the pseudogene TRBV3-2), with 10 positions matching TRBD2. The CDR3 loop spans 17 amino acids. V lost 1 base and J lost 0; bases outside the gene matches: 6. Germline values: CDR1 LGHDT, CDR2 YNNKEL (reference sequence). The CDR3 reads CASSQGASGGSSYEQYF. CDR3 coding DNA: TGTGCCAGCAGCCAAGGGGCTAGCGGGGGAAGCTCCTACGAGCAGTACTTC.

This clone was observed a single time. The chain joins TRBV29-1 to TRBJ2-7; 10 nucleotides agree with TRBD2. CDR1 and CDR2 (germline): SQVTM, ANQGSEA. CDR3 length equals 15 residues. With V trimmed by 5 bases and J by 2 bases, 9 bases remained unmatched. CDR3 DNA: TGCAGCGTTTCGTTTAGCGGGAGGCCCCCCTACGAGCAGTACTTC. Amino acids: CSVSFSGRPPYEQYF.

Notes on this clone: This sample includes further DNA sequences coding for the same CDR3. This sequence joins TRBV5-1 and TRBJ2-1, with 10 bases that match TRBD2. The CDR3 has 14 residues. V lost 4 bases to trimming and J lost 4 bases; unmatched junction nucleotides: 2. Germline CDR1 SGHRS, CDR2 YFSETQ. CDR3 in DNA: TGCGCCAGCAGCGGTAGCGGGGGGTACAATGAGCAGTTCTTC. Residues: CASSGSGGYNEQFF.

A few counts support this clone. The CDR3 DNA is TGCGCCAGCAGCCCCTTGACAGGGGACGAGCAGTACTTC. As protein: CASSPLTGDEQYF. The J gene is TRBJ2-7, the V gene TRBV5-1, with TRBD1 identical over 8 bases. The germline gives CDR1 SGHRS, CDR2 YFSETQ. This CDR3 region has 13 residues. V lost 4 bases to trimming and J lost 5 bases; unmatched junction nucleotides: 5. Full variable domain (remainder filled in from reference TRBV5-1 and TRBJ2-7): KAGVTQTPRYLIKTRGQQVTLSCSPISGHRSVSWYQQTPGQGLQFLFEYFSETQRNKGNFPGRFSGRQFSNSRSEMNVSTLELGDSALYLCASSPLTGDEQYFGPGTRLTVT.

The chain joins TRBV6-5 to TRBJ1-4; D may be TRBD1 (6 bases). The CDR3 runs to 15 residues. The V end was cut by 6 bases, the J end by 4 bases, with 15 bases between. CDR1 and CDR2 (germline): MNHEY, SVGAGI. The CDR3 bases are TGTGCCAGCAGCGAGAACAGGGTCGGTAATGAAAAACTGTTTTTT. Its protein product is CASSENRVGNEKLFF.

The chain employs TRBV5-6 and TRBJ2-3; maybe TRBD1 (5 bases). V gave up 2 bases and J gave up 0 bases, with 7 bases separating them. Germline V gene data show CDR1 as SGHDT and CDR2 as YYEEEE. The length of the CDR3 is 14 residues. The CDR3 DNA follows: TGTGCCAGCAGCTTCCAGGGAAGCACAGATACGCAGTATTTT. It encodes CASSFQGSTDTQYF.

This chain joins TRBV14 and TRBJ2-1, with D possibly TRBD2 on 6 matching bases. This CDR3 contains 17 residues. The germline gives CDR1 SGHDN, CDR2 FVKESK. V was shortened by 4 bases and J by 0 bases, with 16 bases between the two germline ends. CDR3: CASSPAGWRSSYNEQFF. As DNA, the CDR3 is TGTGCCAGCAGCCCAGCGGGCTGGCGGAGCTCCTACAATGAGCAGTTCTTC.

The V call is TRBV27, the J call TRBJ1-5; maybe TRBD1 (6 bases). The V end lost 7 bases, the J end lost 5 bases, and 18 bases lay between the germline ends. The CDR3 totals 15 residues. Germline assignment: CDR1 MNHEY and CDR2 SMNVEV (reference sequence). The CDR3 region has the DNA TGTGCCAGCATCACAGGGTGGGGACGGGATCAGCCCCAGCATTTT. It yields the protein CASITGWGRDQPQHF.

This clone was detected only a few times. This sequence joins TRBV4-3 and TRBJ1-4; TRBD1 matches 11 bases. CDR1 and CDR2 from the germline V gene are LGHNA and YSLEER. The CDR3 is made up of 17 amino acids. Unmatched junction bases numbered 2, after V lost 2 bases and J lost 0 bases. The DNA of the CDR3 is TGCGCCAGCAGCCAATCGGGACAGGGGGCAACTAATGAAAAACTGTTTTTT. Its protein is CASSQSGQGATNEKLFF.

The chain employs TRBV13 and TRBJ2-7; 7 bases align to TRBD2. The CDR3 is made up of 13 amino acids. V lost 11 bases, J lost 1 base, and 8 bases stayed unmatched. CDR1 PRHDT and CDR2 FYEKMQ come from the germline V gene (reference sequence). CDR3 residues: CASGDYNSYEQYF. As DNA, the CDR3 is TGTGCCTCTGGGGACTACAATTCCTACGAGCAGTACTTC.

This clone is a singleton in its sample. This rearrangement joins TRBV19 to TRBJ2-7; 12 bases are shared with TRBD1. CDR1 and CDR2 from the germline V gene are LNHDA and SQIVND (reference sequence). The V and J ends lost 4 bases and 5 bases, in that order; junction bases with no gene match: 6. CDR3 length: 15 amino acids. The CDR3: CASSTGTGGRDEQYF. The CDR3 region has the DNA TGTGCCAGTAGTACCGGGACAGGGGGCAGAGACGAGCAGTACTTC.

The chain has TRBV19 and TRBJ2-7; D is possibly TRBD2 (7 bases). The CDR3 consists of 15 residues. The germline V and J ends were trimmed by 3 bases and 2 bases, with 14 bases remaining between them. Germline V gene lookup returns CDR1 LNHDA and CDR2 SQIVND (reference sequence). CDR3 DNA: TGTGCCAGTAGTATCCGAGGGGGGGGCCCCTACGAGCAGTACTTC. Translating gives CASSIRGGGPYEQYF.

CDR3 residues: CASSRGQRTDTQYF. Written as DNA, the CDR3 is TGTGCCAGCAGCCGGGGACAACGCACAGATACGCAGTATTTT. This chain connects TRBV11-3 to TRBJ2-3; TRBD1 might be the D (6 bases). Germline V lookup: CDR1 SGHNT, CDR2 YENEEA. V was cut by 5 bases and J by 1 base, with 10 bases left in between. The CDR3 runs 14 residues.